This T cell receptor beta chain was recovered during a study of blood T cell repertoires in COVID-19. In the original processing: It was from reference gene primer amplification that nucleated cell counts were estimated. Assay: immunoSEQ multiplex PCR; the TCRdb copy retains only in-frame clones and omits some. D and trimming come from the DNA, and the V and J calls and clone size come from that table. The table lists around 270,000 clones, approximately 85% of them singletons. One Seattle source followed patients from active infection through their disease course. V lost 2 bases, J lost 6 bases, and 10 bases lay in between. CDR3 size: 13 residues. Germline CDR1 and CDR2: MNHEY and SVGEGT.

Sequencing was performed on peripheral blood. The clonotype comes from a human donor with COVID-19, enrolled during active disease. The donor label of this sample is uncertain. The V gene is TRBV6-2 or TRBV6-3, the J gene TRBJ1-2; no definite D call. CDR3 DNA: TGTGCCAGCAGTTACCTGGGAGGGAATGGCTACACCTTC. Translated, it gives CASSYLGGNGYTF.